This T cell receptor (beta chain) comes out of a study of response to subunit inactivated influenza vaccine. This clonotype has just a few counts. The CDR3 is made up of 13 amino acids. J was trimmed by 4 bases and V by 4 bases; bases with no gene match: 3. Germline V lookup: CDR1 SNHLY, CDR2 FYNNEI. Each CDR3 protein is one row after TCRdb ran MiXCR on the RT-PCR reads. The profile shows under 850,000 distinct CDR3 sequences, under 20% of them singletons. Source: PBMCs from blood, taken around 5 days after vaccination. V is TRBV2 and J is TRBJ1-1; TRBD1 aligns across 7 bases. The sequence was collected from a man aged 50 to 59 who received an inactivated influenza vaccine. The CDR3 here is CASSVAGGTEAFF. CDR3 DNA sequence: TGTGCCAGCAGTGTTGCAGGGGGCACTGAAGCTTTCTTT.